Shown below are 22 T cell receptor beta chains from a single sample sequenced in a study of cytomegalovirus exposure and HLA in healthy donors. The PCR used 60 Vbeta and 13 Jbeta primers. Libraries were prepared by immunoSEQ multiplex PCR; TCRdb keeps only in-frame clonotypes and omits some of them. This table holds 200,000 or so clones, approximately 80% found once. Sequences were obtained from PBMCs. The receptors derive from a girl aged 5-17 years in good health and CMV-seronegative.

The CDR3: CASSTRGGYTF. CDR3 bases: TGTGCCAGCAGTACCCGAGGTGGCTACACCTTC. This sequence joins TRBV28 and TRBJ1-2; no clear D gene. CDR3 length: 11 amino acids. The germline gives CDR1 MDHEN, CDR2 SYDVKM. Trimming removed 5 bases from V and 7 bases from J, with 8 bases in between.

The chain has TRBV28 and TRBJ1-1, with 11 bases identical to TRBD1. The CDR3 extends over 17 amino acids. V lost 5 bases and J lost 2; bases outside the gene matches: 10. The germline gives CDR1 MDHEN, CDR2 SYDVKM. The CDR3 DNA reads as TGTGCCAGCAGTCTATTTCAGGGACAGGGGGTAAACACTGAAGCTTTCTTT. Its protein product is CASSLFQGQGVNTEAFF.

The J gene is TRBJ2-7, the V gene TRBV6-5; 9 bases are a match to TRBD1. V lost 2 bases, J lost 0 bases, and 2 bases stayed unmatched. Germline V CDR1 and CDR2: MNHEY, SVGAGI. This CDR3 comprises 15 residues. CDR3 nucleotides: TGTGCCAGCAGTTACGGGACAGGGAGCTCCTACGAGCAGTACTTC. Translating it yields CASSYGTGSSYEQYF.

This clone turned up a few times. The chain links TRBV5-6 to TRBJ2-7; D is unclear. The CDR3 is 13 amino acids. Per germline, CDR1 SGHDT and CDR2 YYEEEE. The ends were cut back, 3 bases at V and 6 bases at J, with 13 bases in the middle. The CDR3 is CASSSLSNFEQYF. CDR3 coding DNA: TGTGCCAGCAGCTCACTATCTAATTTCGAGCAGTACTTC. The full variable domain, rest sourced from reference TRBV5-6 and TRBJ2-7, is DAGVTQSPTHLIKTRGQQVTLRCSPKSGHDTVSWYQQALGQGPQFIFQYYEEEERQRGNFPDRFSGHQFPNYSSELNVNALLLGDSALYLCASSSLSNFEQYFGPGTRLTVT.

The chain joins TRBV7-3 to TRBJ2-5; 10 nucleotides align to TRBD2. The CDR3 extends over 15 amino acids. The germline V gene has CDR1 SGHTA and CDR2 FQGTGA. The V segment lost 5 bases and the J segment 5 bases; nucleotides outside the gene matches: 8. The CDR3 coding sequence is TGTGCCAGCAGCCCCCGGGGTAGCGGGGGGGAGACCCAGTACTTC. Protein product: CASSPRGSGGETQYF.

This sequence joins TRBV19 and TRBJ2-7; maybe TRBD1 (7 bases). The V end lost 4 bases, the J end lost 2 bases, and 9 bases lay between the germline ends. The CDR3 runs 13 residues. Looked up from germline, CDR1 is LNHDA and CDR2 is SQIVND (reference sequence). The CDR3 reads CASSSRGAYEQYF. The CDR3 DNA is TGTGCCAGTAGTAGCAGGGGGGCCTACGAGCAGTACTTC.

Written as DNA, the CDR3 is TGTGCCAGCAGCGGTACAGGGAGGGGGGCCGGGGAGCTGTTTTTT. Translation gives CASSGTGRGAGELFF. The chain uses TRBV6-4 and TRBJ2-2, with D perhaps TRBD2 (7 bases). V shed 6 bases and J shed 6 bases, with 17 bases lying between them. CDR1 and CDR2 (germline): MRHNA, SNTAGT. This CDR3 is 15 amino acids long.

The chain joins TRBV2 to TRBJ2-7; possible D gene TRBD2, 5 bases. Trimming cost V 6 bases and J 0 bases, with 6 bases left between them. Germline V CDR1 and CDR2: SNHLY, FYNNEI. The CDR3 runs to 12 residues. The CDR3 DNA is TGTGCCAGCAGGGACTCCTCCTACGAGCAGTACTTC. Residues: CASRDSSYEQYF.

CDR3 loop: CASSLERASSYEQYF. The CDR3 DNA sequence: TGTGCCAGCAGCTTAGAGCGGGCCAGCTCCTACGAGCAGTACTTC. The rearrangement joins TRBV11-2 to TRBJ2-7, with D perhaps TRBD2 (5 bases). The CDR3 loop spans 15 amino acids. The germline V and J ends were trimmed by 0 bases and 0 bases, with 9 bases remaining between them. Germline values: CDR1 SGHAT, CDR2 FQNNGV.

This chain links TRBV18 with TRBJ2-2, with D possibly being TRBD1 (5 bases). The germline gives CDR1 KGHSH, CDR2 LQKENI. The V end lost 5 bases, the J end lost 6 bases, and 13 bases lay between the germline ends. This CDR3 is 14 amino acids long. The CDR3: CASSSQGASGELFF. The CDR3 region has the DNA TGTGCCAGCTCATCTCAAGGGGCCTCCGGGGAGCTGTTTTTT.

The rearrangement links TRBV15 to TRBJ2-7; 10 bases are a match to TRBD1. The CDR3 runs 15 residues. V lost 5 bases, J lost 6 bases, and 10 bases stayed unmatched. Germline V CDR1 and CDR2: LNHNV, YYDKDF (reference sequence). The CDR3 reads CATSGARDRGREQYF. The CDR3 nucleotides read TGTGCCACCAGCGGGGCCCGGGACAGGGGACGCGAGCAGTACTTC.

The chain is built from TRBV28 and TRBJ1-1; D is uncertain. The CDR3 runs 15 residues. V was cut by 5 bases and J by 8 bases, with 21 bases left in between. The V gene's germline CDR1 is MDHEN and CDR2 SYDVKM. DNA of the CDR3: TGTGCCAGCAGTCCCAGAACTGTGGTAATGAGGGAAGCTTTCTTT. This codes for CASSPRTVVMREAFF.

This clone was counted a few times. The chain combines TRBV2 with TRBJ1-1; D gene uncertain. This CDR3 has 13 amino acids. Trimming pared 5 bases from V and 5 bases from J, leaving 12 bases between. Germline V gene data show CDR1 as SNHLY and CDR2 as FYNNEI. The CDR3 bases are TGTGCCAGCAGTACACACAAGGAGACTGAAGCTTTCTTT. Its translation: CASSTHKETEAFF.

The chain couples TRBV28 to TRBJ1-5, with 9 bases identical to TRBD1. The V segment lost 4 bases and the J segment 3 bases; nucleotides outside the gene matches: 7. The CDR3 loop spans 16 amino acids. Per germline, CDR1 MDHEN and CDR2 SYDVKM. CDR3 DNA sequence: TGTGCCAGCAGTTCAACAGGGGGCAGTCCCAATCAGCCCCAGCATTTT. Its protein is CASSSTGGSPNQPQHF.

The chain combines TRBV19 with TRBJ1-5; tentatively, D is TRBD1 (5 bases). The CDR3 is 15 residues long. The V end lost 9 bases, the J end lost 3 bases, and 18 bases lay between the germline ends. Germline loops: CDR1 LNHDA, CDR2 SQIVND (reference sequence). The CDR3 sequence: CASSLTSGHNQPQHF. CDR3 coding DNA: TGTGCCAGCTCTCTGACTTCAGGGCACAATCAGCCCCAGCATTTT.

The rearrangement uses TRBV28 and TRBJ1-2; 10 nucleotides line up with TRBD1. The CDR3 length is 16 residues. The V gene end was trimmed by 5 bases and the J gene end by 3 bases; junction bases not matched to a gene: 9. CDR1 is MDHEN, CDR2 SYDVKM, per germline. The CDR3 is CASSPMGDRGDYGYTF. In DNA, the CDR3 is TGTGCCAGCAGTCCCATGGGGGACAGGGGTGACTATGGCTACACCTTC.

Notes on this clone: An end of the junction does not agree with germline; a read error may underlie this. The CDR3 region is CASSPGQGHGEPFF. The DNA of the CDR3 is TGCGCCAGCAGTCCGGGACAGGGTCACGGGGAGCCGTTTTTT. This chain joins TRBV5-1 and TRBJ2-2, with 9 bases aligning to TRBD1. This CDR3 is 14 amino acids long. Germline V gene lookup returns CDR1 SGHRS and CDR2 YFSETQ.

In regard to this clone: The sample carries other DNA sequences with the same CDR3. The CDR3 DNA follows: TGTGCCAGCAGCGTAAGAGATAGGAACACTGAAGCTTTCTTT. Protein: CASSVRDRNTEAFF. The rearrangement uses TRBV9 and TRBJ1-1; no firm D call. The CDR3 sequence is 14 residues long. Germline V gene lookup returns CDR1 SGDLS and CDR2 YYNGEE. V was cut by 1 base and J by 1 base, with 8 bases left in between. Based on the CDR3 plus reference TRBV9 and TRBJ1-1, the full variable domain is DSGVTQTPKHLITATGQRVTLRCSPRSGDLSVYWYQQSLDQGLQFLIQYYNGEERAKGNILERFSAQQFPDLHSELNLSSLELGDSALYFCASSVRDRNTEAFFGQGTRLTVV.

The V gene is TRBV2, the J gene TRBJ1-1; TRBD1 aligns across 7 bases. Per germline, CDR1 SNHLY and CDR2 FYNNEI. V shed 7 bases and J 6 bases; nucleotides not matched to a gene: 8. This CDR3 is 13 amino acids long. The CDR3 spells CASTRTGGAEAFF. Here the CDR3 DNA reads TGTGCCAGCACCCGGACAGGAGGCGCTGAAGCTTTCTTT. Together with reference TRBV2 and TRBJ1-1, the CDR3 gives the full variable domain: EPEVTQTPSHQVTQMGQEVILRCVPISNHLYFYWYRQILGQKVEFLVSFYNNEISEKSEIFDDQFSVERPDGSNFTLKIRSTKLEDSAMYFCASTRTGGAEAFFGQGTRLTVV.

This clone was detected only once. The CDR3 protein is CASSSPGQWQEKLFF. DNA for the CDR3: TGTGCCAGCAGTTCTCCGGGACAGTGGCAGGAAAAACTGTTTTTT. The rearrangement links TRBV5-8 to TRBJ1-4; 7 positions agree with TRBD1. This CDR3 region has 15 residues. Germline V CDR1 and CDR2: SGHTS, YDEGEE. V trimming: 5 bases; J trimming: 8 bases; junction bases outside the gene matches: 12. The full variable domain, rest sourced from reference TRBV5-8 and TRBJ1-4, is EAGVTQSPTHLIKTRGQQATLRCSPISGHTSVYWYQQALGLGLQFLLWYDEGEERNRGNFPPRFSGRQFPNYSSELNVNALELEDSALYLCASSSPGQWQEKLFFGSGTQLSVL.

The V gene is TRBV19, the J gene TRBJ2-5, with a weak D call TRBD1 (5 bases). Between the trimmed V and J ends, which lost 4 bases and 0 bases, there was a span of 12 bases. CDR3 length equals 15 residues. Germline V lookup: CDR1 LNHDA, CDR2 SQIVND (reference sequence). The CDR3, as DNA: TGTGCCAGTAGTAGGACATCGATGTACCAAGAGACCCAGTACTTC. It yields the protein CASSRTSMYQETQYF. The full variable domain, completed using reference TRBV19 and TRBJ2-5, is DGGITQSPKYLFRKEGQNVTLSCEQNLNHDAMYWYRQDPGQGLRLIYYSQIVNDFQKGDIAEGYSVSREKKESFPLTVTSAQKNPTAFYLCASSRTSMYQETQYFGPGTRLLVL.

The rearrangement uses TRBV6-5 and TRBJ2-3; 12 bases map to TRBD2. The CDR3 loop spans 15 amino acids. From germline, CDR1 is MNHEY and CDR2 SVGAGI. Trimming took 5 bases from V and 3 from J; bases not matched to a gene: 3. Written as DNA, the CDR3 is TGTGCCAGCAGTGGACTAGCGGGGATTACAGATACGCAGTATTTT. Its protein is CASSGLAGITDTQYF.